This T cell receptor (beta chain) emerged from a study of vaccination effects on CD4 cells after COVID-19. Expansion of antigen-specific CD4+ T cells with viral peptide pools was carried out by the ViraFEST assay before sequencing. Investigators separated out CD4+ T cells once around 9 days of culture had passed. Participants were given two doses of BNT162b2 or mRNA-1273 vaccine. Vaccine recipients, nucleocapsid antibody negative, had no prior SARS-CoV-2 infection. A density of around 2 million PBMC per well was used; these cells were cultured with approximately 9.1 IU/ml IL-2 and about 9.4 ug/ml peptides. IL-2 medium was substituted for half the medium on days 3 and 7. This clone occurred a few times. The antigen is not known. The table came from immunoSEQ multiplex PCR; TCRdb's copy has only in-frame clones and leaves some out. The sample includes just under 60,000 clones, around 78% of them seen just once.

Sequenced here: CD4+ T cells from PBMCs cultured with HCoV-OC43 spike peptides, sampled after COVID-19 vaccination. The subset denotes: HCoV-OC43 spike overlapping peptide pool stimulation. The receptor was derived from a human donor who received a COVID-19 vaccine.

The CDR3 here is CASSPSDGKPQHF. As DNA, the CDR3 is TGTGCCAGCAGCCCATCGGACGGTAAGCCCCAGCATTTT. This rearrangement joins TRBV7-2 to TRBJ1-5; D gene unclear. The germline CDR1 and CDR2 sequences are SGHTA and FQGNSA. This CDR3 has 13 amino acids. V was cut by 5 bases and J by 8 bases, with 13 bases left in between.